One sample yielded the 9 T cell receptor beta chains listed below, sequenced in a study of immune heterogeneity within non-small cell lung tumors. TCR beta CDR3 was amplified by multiplex PCR, first round nine to ten cycles, 32 V and 13 J primers. TCRdb reprocessed the multiplex PCR reads via MiXCR and lists one record per CDR3 protein. The table lists 15,000 or so distinct CDR3 sequences, 25% to 35% of them singletons. As template, the study used bulk tumor genomic DNA at approximately 640 ng per sample. During surgery, several far-apart biopsies were obtained from every primary tumor. Undergoing curative surgery were patients whose non-small cell lung cancer was untreated and newly diagnosed. The sample taken for sequencing was lung tumor tissue. Receptors originate from a woman aged 45-65 years with non-small cell lung cancer.

This clonotype is classed as medium-sized (0.01 to 0.1%). The chain combines TRBV7-8 with TRBJ1-5, with D unresolved. Germline CDR1 reads SGHVS; CDR2 reads FQNEAQ. The length of the CDR3 is 13 residues. V shed 1 base and J shed 5 bases, with 6 bases lying between them. Here the CDR3 reads CASSLVGYQPQHF. Written as DNA, the CDR3 is TGTGCCAGCAGCTTAGTTGGATATCAGCCCCAGCATTTT.

Remarks on this clonotype: A much more abundant neighbour one base away suggests this may be a read error. The chain uses TRBV20-1 and TRBJ2-1; D is unresolved. The J call may be mistaken, given a closer DNA end match to TRBJ2-7. The CDR3 runs to 14 residues. Germline assignment: CDR1 DFQATT and CDR2 SNEGSKA (reference sequence). The CDR3 bases are TGCAGTGCTAGAGATACGGCAACCTACAATGAGCAGTACTTC. Encoded protein: CSARDTATYNEQYF.

This clonotype is classed as medium-sized. The CDR3 coding sequence is TGCGCCAGCAGCCAAGACTGGGATCAGCCCCAGCATTTT. Protein: CASSQDWDQPQHF. The genes are TRBV4-1 and TRBJ1-5, with no clear D. Germline V gene sequence: CDR1 MGHRA, CDR2 YSYEKL. The CDR3 loop spans 13 amino acids. Trimming took off 0 bases at V and 5 bases at J, with 5 bases between the two ends.

This rearrangement joins TRBV7-9 to TRBJ2-5; no clear D gene. The V end lost 5 bases, the J end lost 7 bases, and 5 bases lay between the germline ends. CDR1 is SEHNR and CDR2 is FQNEAQ in the germline V gene (reference sequence). The CDR3 consists of 10 residues. The CDR3 loop reads CASSQLTQYF. CDR3 sequence (DNA): TGTGCCAGCAGCCAGTTGACCCAGTACTTC.

The chain joins TRBV6-2 or TRBV6-3 to TRBJ1-4; D is uncertain. This CDR3 spans 15 amino acids. V was pared by 0 bases and J by 8 bases, with 13 bases between. CDR1 and CDR2 (germline): MNHEY, SVGEGT. The CDR3 nucleotides are TGTGCCAGCAGTTACTCTCCGGGGTCGGGGGAAAAACTGTTTTTT. Its translation: CASSYSPGSGEKLFF.

Here the CDR3 DNA reads TGTGCCAGCAGCTACCGGACAGGAGGTGAAGCTTTCTTT. This gives the protein CASSYRTGGEAFF. The chain is built from TRBV3-1 and TRBJ1-1, with TRBD1 matching 7 bases. This CDR3 contains 13 residues. With V trimmed by 5 bases and J by 7 bases, 7 bases remained unmatched. Germline V CDR1 and CDR2: LGHDT, YNNKEL (reference sequence).

This clonotype is judged medium-sized (0.01 to 0.1%). The genes are TRBV6-1 and TRBJ2-7, with D possibly being TRBD1 (5 bases). This CDR3 region has 15 residues. Deletions cut 2 bases from V and 0 bases from J, with 11 bases between. CDR1 is MNHNS and CDR2 is SASEGT in the germline V gene. The CDR3 loop reads CASSEPGQTSYEQYF. CDR3 nucleotides: TGTGCCAGCAGTGAACCAGGGCAGACCTCCTACGAGCAGTACTTC.

Worth noting for this clonotype: A much larger clone sits a single nucleotide away, making a read error possible. V gene TRBV27 combines with J gene TRBJ2-2; 13 nucleotides align to TRBD2. CDR3 length equals 14 residues. Germline values: CDR1 MNHEY, CDR2 SMNVEV (reference sequence). The chain's CDR3 is CASRGLAGSGELLF. CDR3 nucleotide sequence: TGTGCCAGCAGGGGACTAGCGGGATCCGGGGAGCTGCTTTTT.

Note on this clonotype: This clone may be a read error of a much larger clone one base away. This chain connects TRBV5-1 to TRBJ2-6; D is unclear. The CDR3 runs 15 residues. CDR1 SGHRS and CDR2 YFSETQ come from the germline V gene. V lost 6 bases to trimming and J lost 2 bases, with 12 bases between them. CDR3 sequence reads: CASTKVAPGANVLTF. The DNA of the CDR3 is TGCGCCAGCACCAAGGTGGCGCCTGGGGCCAACGTCCTGACTTTC. The complete variable domain, with remaining parts taken from reference TRBV5-1 and TRBJ2-6, reads KAGVTQTPRYLIKTRGQQVTLSCSPISGHRSVSWYQQTPGQGLQFLFEYFSETQRNKGNFPGRFSGRQFSNSRSEMNVSTLELGDSALYLCASTKVAPGANVLTFGAGSRLTVL.